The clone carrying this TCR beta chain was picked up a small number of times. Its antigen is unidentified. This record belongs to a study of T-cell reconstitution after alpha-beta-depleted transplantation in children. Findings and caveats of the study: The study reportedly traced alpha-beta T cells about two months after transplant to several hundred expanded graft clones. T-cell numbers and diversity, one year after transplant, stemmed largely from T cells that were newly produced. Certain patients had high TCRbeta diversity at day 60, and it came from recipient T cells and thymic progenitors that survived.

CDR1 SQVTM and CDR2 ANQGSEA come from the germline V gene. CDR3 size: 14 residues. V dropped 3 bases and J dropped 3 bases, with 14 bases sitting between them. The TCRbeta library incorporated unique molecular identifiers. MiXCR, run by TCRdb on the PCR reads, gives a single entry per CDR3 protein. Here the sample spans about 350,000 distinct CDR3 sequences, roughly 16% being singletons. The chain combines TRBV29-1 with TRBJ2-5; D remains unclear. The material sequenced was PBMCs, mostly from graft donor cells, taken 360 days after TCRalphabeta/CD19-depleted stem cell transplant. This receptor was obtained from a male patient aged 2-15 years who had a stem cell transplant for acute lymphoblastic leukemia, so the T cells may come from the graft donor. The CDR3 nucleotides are TGCAGCGTTGATAAATACCCGGTAGAAGAGACCCAGTACTTC. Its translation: CSVDKYPVEETQYF.